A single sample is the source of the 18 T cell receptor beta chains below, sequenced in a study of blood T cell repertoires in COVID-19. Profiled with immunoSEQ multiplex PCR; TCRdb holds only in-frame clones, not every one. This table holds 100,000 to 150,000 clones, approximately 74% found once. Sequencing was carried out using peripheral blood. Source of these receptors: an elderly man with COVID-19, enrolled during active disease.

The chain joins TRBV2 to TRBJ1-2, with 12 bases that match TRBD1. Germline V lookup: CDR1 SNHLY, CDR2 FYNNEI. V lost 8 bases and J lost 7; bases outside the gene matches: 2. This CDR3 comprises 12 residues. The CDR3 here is CASGDRGPGYTF. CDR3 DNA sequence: TGTGCCAGCGGGGACAGGGGGCCTGGCTACACCTTC.

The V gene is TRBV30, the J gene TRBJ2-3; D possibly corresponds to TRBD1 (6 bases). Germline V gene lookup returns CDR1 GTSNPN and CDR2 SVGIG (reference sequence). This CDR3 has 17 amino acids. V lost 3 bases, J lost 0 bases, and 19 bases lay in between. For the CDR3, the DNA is TGTGCCTGGAGCACAGACAGGAGCTTCGCTAGCACAGATACGCAGTATTTT. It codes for CAWSTDRSFASTDTQYF. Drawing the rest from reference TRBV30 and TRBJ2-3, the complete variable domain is SQTIHQWPATLVQPVGSPLSLECTVEGTSNPNLYWYRQAAGRGLQLLFYSVGIGQISSEVPQNLSASRPQDRQFILSSKKLLLSDSGFYLCAWSTDRSFASTDTQYFGPGTRLTVL.

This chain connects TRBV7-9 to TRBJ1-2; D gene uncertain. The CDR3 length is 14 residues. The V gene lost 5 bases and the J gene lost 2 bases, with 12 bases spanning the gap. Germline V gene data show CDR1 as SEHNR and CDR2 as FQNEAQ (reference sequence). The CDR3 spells CASSPPGGNYGYTF. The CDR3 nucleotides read TGTGCCAGCAGCCCCCCGGGCGGGAACTATGGCTACACCTTC.

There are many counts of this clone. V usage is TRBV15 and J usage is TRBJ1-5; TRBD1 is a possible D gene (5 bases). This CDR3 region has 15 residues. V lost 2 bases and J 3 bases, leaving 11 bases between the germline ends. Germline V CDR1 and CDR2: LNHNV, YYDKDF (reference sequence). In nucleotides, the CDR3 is TGTGCCACCAGCAGATCGGCGGGGCTCAATCAGCCCCAGCATTTT. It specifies CATSRSAGLNQPQHF.

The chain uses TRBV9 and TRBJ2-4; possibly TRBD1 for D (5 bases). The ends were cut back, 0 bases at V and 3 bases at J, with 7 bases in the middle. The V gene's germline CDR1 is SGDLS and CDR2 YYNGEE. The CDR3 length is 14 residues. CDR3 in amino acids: CASSVGQNKNIQYF. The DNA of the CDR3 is TGTGCCAGCAGCGTAGGACAGAACAAAAACATTCAGTACTTC.

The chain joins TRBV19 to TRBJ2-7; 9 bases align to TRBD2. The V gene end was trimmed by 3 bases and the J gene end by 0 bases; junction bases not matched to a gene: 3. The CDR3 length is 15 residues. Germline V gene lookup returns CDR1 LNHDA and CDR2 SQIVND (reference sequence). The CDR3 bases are TGTGCCAGTAGTATGACTAGCGGCCTCTCCTACGAGCAGTACTTC. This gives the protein CASSMTSGLSYEQYF.

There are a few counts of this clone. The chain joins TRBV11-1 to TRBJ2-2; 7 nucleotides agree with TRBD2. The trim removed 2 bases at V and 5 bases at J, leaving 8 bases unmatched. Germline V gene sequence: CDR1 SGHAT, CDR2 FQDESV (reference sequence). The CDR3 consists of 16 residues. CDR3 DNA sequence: TGTGCCAGCAGCTTACCCTCAGGGCGGGGGACCGGGGAGCTGTTTTTT. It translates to CASSLPSGRGTGELFF.

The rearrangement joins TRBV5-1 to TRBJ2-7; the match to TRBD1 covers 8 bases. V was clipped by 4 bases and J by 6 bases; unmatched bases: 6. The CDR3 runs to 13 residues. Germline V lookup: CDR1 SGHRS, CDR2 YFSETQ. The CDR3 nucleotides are TGCGCCAGCAGCGAGGGACAGGCAGGCGAGCAGTACTTC. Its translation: CASSEGQAGEQYF.

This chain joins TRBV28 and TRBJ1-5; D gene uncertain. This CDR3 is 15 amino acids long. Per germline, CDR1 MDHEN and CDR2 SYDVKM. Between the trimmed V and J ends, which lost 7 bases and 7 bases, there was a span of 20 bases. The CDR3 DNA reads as TGTGCCAGCACCATGTTTGGGGTAGGAGGACAGCCCCAGCATTTT. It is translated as CASTMFGVGGQPQHF.

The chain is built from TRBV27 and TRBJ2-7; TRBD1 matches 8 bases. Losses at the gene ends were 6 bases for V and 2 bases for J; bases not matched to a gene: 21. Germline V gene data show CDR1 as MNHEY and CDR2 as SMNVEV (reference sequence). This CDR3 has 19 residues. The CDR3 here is CASRPVGQGAPGRAYEQYF. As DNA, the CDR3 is TGTGCCAGCAGACCCGTCGGACAGGGAGCTCCGGGAAGGGCCTACGAGCAGTACTTC.

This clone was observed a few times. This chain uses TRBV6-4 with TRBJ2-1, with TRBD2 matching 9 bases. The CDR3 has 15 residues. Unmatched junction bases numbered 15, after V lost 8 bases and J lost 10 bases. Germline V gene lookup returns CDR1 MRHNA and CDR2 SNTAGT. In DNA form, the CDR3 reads TGTGCCAGCTCCCGAGTAGCGGGAGTGGTAGGGGAGCAGTTCTTC. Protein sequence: CASSRVAGVVGEQFF.

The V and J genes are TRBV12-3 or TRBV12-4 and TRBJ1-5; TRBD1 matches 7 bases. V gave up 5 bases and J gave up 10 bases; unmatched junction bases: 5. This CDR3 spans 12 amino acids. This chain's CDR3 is CASSRQGQPQHF. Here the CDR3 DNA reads TGTGCCAGCAGTCGACAGGGCCAACCCCAGCATTTT.

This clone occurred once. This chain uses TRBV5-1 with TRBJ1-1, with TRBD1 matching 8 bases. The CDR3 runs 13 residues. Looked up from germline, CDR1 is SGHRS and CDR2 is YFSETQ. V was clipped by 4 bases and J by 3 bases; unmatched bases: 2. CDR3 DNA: TGCGCCAGCAGCGAGGACAGGGACACTGAAGCTTTCTTT. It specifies CASSEDRDTEAFF.

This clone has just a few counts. The CDR3 region is CASTEYGTSYTGELFF. In DNA form, the CDR3 reads TGTGCCAGCACCGAGTATGGGACTTCCTACACCGGGGAGCTGTTTTTT. The V call is TRBV21-1, the J call TRBJ2-2; the table gives TRBD2 as D, unverified against the DNA. TRBV21-1 is shown as a pseudogene. The CDR3 has 16 amino acids.

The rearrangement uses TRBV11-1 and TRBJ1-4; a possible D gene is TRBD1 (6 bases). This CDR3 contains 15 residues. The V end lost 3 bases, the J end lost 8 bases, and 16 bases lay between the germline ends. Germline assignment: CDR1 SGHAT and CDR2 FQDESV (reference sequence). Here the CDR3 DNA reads TGTGCCAGCAGCTTCCTCGGGACAAAAGGAGAAAAACTGTTTTTT. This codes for CASSFLGTKGEKLFF. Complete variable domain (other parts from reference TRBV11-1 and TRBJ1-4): EAEVAQSPRYKITEKSQAVAFWCDPISGHATLYWYRQILGQGPELLVQFQDESVVDDSQLPKDRFSAERLKGVDSTLKIQPAELGDSAMYLCASSFLGTKGEKLFFGSGTQLSVL.

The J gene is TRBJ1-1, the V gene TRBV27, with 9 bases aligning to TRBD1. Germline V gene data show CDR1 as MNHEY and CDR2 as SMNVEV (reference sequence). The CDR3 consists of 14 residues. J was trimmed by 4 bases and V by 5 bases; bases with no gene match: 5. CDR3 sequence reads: CASSVTGGGTEAFF. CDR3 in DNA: TGTGCCAGCAGTGTGACAGGGGGAGGCACTGAAGCTTTCTTT.

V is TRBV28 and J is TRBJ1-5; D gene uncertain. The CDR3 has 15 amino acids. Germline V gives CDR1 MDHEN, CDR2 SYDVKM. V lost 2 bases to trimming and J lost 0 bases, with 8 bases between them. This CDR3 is CASSLLDYSNQPQHF. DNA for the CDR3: TGTGCCAGCAGTTTACTGGACTATAGCAATCAGCCCCAGCATTTT.

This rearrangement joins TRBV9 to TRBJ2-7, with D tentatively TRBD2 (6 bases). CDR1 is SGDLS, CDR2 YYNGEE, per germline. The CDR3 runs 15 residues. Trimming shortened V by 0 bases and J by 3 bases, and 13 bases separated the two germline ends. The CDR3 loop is CASSVGGNRGYEQYF. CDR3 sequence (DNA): TGTGCCAGCAGCGTAGGCGGGAATCGGGGCTACGAGCAGTACTTC.